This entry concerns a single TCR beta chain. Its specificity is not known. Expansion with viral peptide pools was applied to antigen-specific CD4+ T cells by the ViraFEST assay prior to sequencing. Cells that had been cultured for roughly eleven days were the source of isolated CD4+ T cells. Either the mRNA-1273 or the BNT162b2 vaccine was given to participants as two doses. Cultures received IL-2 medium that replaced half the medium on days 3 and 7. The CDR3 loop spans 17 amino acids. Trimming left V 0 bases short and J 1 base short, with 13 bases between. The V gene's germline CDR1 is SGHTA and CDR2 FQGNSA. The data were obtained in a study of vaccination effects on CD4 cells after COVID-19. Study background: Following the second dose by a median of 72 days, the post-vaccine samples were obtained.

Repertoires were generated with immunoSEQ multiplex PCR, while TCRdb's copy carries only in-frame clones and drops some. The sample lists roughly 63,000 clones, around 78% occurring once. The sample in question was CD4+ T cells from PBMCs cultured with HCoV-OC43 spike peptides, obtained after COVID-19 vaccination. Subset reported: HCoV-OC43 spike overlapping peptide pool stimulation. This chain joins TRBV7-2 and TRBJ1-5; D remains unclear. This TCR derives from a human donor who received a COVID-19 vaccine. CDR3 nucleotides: TGTGCCAGCAGCTTAGCGTACGACTTAGGAAGCAATCAGCCCCAGCATTTT. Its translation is CASSLAYDLGSNQPQHF.